This TCR delta chain was observed in a study of gamma-delta chains in newborns, infants, children. Study at large: Microbial exposure reportedly drives polyclonal innate γδ T cell expansion after birth.

For this clone: A far larger clone is only one base removed, so a read error is likely. Other nucleotide sequences in the sample specify the same CDR3.

TCRdb used CATT to re-call clones from the reads. Of approximately 4,200 delta-chain clones in the sample, roughly 2% were seen once. Germline CDR1 reads GEAIGNYY; CDR2 reads EKD. This CDR3 has 15 amino acids. The germline V and J ends were trimmed by 1 base and 3 bases, with 6 bases remaining between them. V is TRDV2 and J is TRDJ3; tentative D call: TRDD3 (5 bases). Material for sequencing was blood. The clonotype comes from a child who was a newborn, infant or young child, either healthy, febrile or measles-vaccinated (not recorded which). CDR3 region: CACDTGYWDTRQMFF. The DNA for the CDR3 is TGTGCCTGTGACACTGGATACTGGGACACCCGACAGATGTTTTTC.